These T cell receptor beta chains were read from a single sample in a study of T cells in Graves' hyperthyroidism and ophthalmopathy. TCRdb ran MiXCR on the multiplex PCR reads and lists one entry per CDR3 protein. Of fewer than 650,000 distinct CDR3 sequences in the sample, about 15% were seen once. Sequenced sample: blood. The receptor set was obtained from a woman in her 40s with Graves' ophthalmopathy. Both conserved end residues are part of each CDR3. Clone size, where shown, is once, few, many, or a class for clones that have expanded.

j_call v_call clone_size cdr3_aa
TRBJ1-1 TRBV4-1 . CASSQGHFKNTEAFF
TRBJ1-6 TRBV25-1 few CASSDPSGQGVNSPLHF
TRBJ2-7 TRBV6-1 . CASSVGTDQDEQYF
TRBJ1-2 TRBV11-3 many CASSLGQRISNYGYTF
TRBJ2-5 TRBV11-2 . CASSLPGTGTETQCF
TRBJ1-1 TRBV4-1 . CASSPDRGTMNTEAFF
TRBJ1-1 TRBV15 many CATSRDRGELNTEAFF
TRBJ1-1 TRBV20-1 many CSARDLISGSDTEAFF
TRBJ2-7 TRBV6-5 once CASSYSVAAQF
TRBJ1-2 TRBV29-1 many CSARVGVGYTF
TRBJ1-2 TRBV7-2 many CASSLTLQGRGYTF
TRBJ2-2 TRBV6-5 many CASSYDMSPNTGELFF
TRBJ2-2 TRBV25-1 many CASSATEGLAGGGELFF
TRBJ1-6 TRBV5-1 . CASSHNPGQGNSPLHF
TRBJ1-5 TRBV5-1 many CASSLVRAGIQPQHF
TRBJ1-1 TRBV19 many CASSRRDSPGDTEAFF